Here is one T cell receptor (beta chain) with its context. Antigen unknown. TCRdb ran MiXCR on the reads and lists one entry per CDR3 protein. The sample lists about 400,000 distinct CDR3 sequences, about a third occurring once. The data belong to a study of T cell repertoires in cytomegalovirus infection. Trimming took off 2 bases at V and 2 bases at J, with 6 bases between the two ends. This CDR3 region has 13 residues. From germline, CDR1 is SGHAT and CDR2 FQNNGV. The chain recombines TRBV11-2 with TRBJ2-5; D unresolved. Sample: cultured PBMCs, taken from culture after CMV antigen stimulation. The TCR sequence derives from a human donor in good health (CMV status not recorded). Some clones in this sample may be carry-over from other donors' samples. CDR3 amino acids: CASSLSQQETQYF. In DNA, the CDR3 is TGTGCCAGCAGCTTATCCCAGCAAGAGACCCAGTACTTC.